This T cell receptor (beta chain) was obtained from a study of blood T cell repertoires in COVID-19. Only in-frame clones appear in the TCRdb table, and some are missing; sequencing was by immunoSEQ multiplex PCR. Of about 300,000 clones listed, 89% were seen once; the top ten hold 1.5% to 2%. This CDR3 region has 14 residues. Germline V gene sequence: CDR1 SQVTM, CDR2 ANQGSEA. V shed 6 bases, J shed 0 bases, and the junction held 7 bases outside the gene matches. The rearrangement uses TRBV29-1 and TRBJ2-5; 7 bases fit TRBD1. This TCR came from a woman in her 30s with COVID-19, enrolled during active disease. Sample: peripheral blood. This chain's CDR3 is CSVAGGRNQETQYF. The CDR3 DNA is TGCAGCGTGGCAGGGGGTCGCAACCAAGAGACCCAGTACTTC.